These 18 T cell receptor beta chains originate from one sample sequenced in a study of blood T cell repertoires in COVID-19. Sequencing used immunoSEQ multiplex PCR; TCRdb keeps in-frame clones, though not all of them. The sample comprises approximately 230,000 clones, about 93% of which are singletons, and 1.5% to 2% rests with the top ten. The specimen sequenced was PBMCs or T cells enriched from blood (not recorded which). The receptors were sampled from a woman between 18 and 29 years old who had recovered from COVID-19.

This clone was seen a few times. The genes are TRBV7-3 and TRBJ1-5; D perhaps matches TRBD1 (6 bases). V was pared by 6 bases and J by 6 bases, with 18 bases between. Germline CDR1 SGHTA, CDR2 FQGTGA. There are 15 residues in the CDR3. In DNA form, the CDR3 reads TGTGCCAGCAGTGGGGACACTGGGGTTGGTCAGCCCCAGCATTTT. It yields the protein CASSGDTGVGQPQHF.

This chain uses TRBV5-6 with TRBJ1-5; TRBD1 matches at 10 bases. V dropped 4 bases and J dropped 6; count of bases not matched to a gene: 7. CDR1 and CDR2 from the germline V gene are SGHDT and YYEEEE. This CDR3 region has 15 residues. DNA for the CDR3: TGTGCCAGCAGCGTGACAGGGGGCGGGGGTCAGCCCCAGCATTTT. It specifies CASSVTGGGGQPQHF.

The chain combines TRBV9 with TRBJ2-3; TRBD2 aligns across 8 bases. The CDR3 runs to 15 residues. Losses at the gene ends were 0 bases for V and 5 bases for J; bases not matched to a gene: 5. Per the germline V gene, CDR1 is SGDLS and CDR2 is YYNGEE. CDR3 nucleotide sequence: TGTGCCAGCAGCGTAGGTAGTAGCGGGAAAGATACGCAGTATTTT. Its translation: CASSVGSSGKDTQYF.

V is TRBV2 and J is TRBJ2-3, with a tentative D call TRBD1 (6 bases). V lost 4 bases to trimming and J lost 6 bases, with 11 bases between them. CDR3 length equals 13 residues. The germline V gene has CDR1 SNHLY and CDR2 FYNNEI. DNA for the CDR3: TGTGCCAGCAGTGCCAGGCAGGGGGATACGCAGTATTTT. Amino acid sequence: CASSARQGDTQYF.

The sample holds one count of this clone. CDR3 sequence reads: CASSRTRRGEQYF. The CDR3, as DNA: TGTGCCAGCAGCCGGACGAGGCGGGGCGAGCAGTACTTC. This sequence joins TRBV7-2 and TRBJ2-7; maybe TRBD2 (6 bases). Trimming stripped 5 bases from V and 6 bases from J, with 14 bases between. The CDR3 contains 13 residues. Germline CDR1 reads SGHTA; CDR2 reads FQGNSA.

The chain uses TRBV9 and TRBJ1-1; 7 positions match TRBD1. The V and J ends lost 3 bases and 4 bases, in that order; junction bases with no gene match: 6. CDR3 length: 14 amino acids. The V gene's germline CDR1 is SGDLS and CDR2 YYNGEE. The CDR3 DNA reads TGTGCCAGCAGCGAGGGACAGAGGGGCACTGAAGCTTTCTTT. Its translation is CASSEGQRGTEAFF.

CDR3 in DNA: TGTGCCAGCAGCGTAGACCCCCCGTACATTATAGGCGACAGGAACACCGGGGAGCTGTTTTTT. Protein sequence: CASSVDPPYIIGDRNTGELFF. V is TRBV9 and J is TRBJ2-2, with D tentatively TRBD1 (5 bases). The CDR3 consists of 21 residues. Germline CDR1 reads SGDLS; CDR2 reads YYNGEE. Trimming removed 0 bases at V and 1 base at J, with 25 bases between.

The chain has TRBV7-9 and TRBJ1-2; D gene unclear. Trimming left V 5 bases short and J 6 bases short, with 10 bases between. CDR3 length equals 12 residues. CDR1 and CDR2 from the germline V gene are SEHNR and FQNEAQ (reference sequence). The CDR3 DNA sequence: TGTGCCAGCAGCCCAGCTCGGGATGGCTACACCTTC. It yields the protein CASSPARDGYTF.

The CDR3, as DNA: TGCAGCGTTATGGACAGTTCCTACAATGAGCAGTTCTTC. Translated, it gives CSVMDSSYNEQFF. The gene calls are TRBV29-1 and TRBJ2-1; the D gene is possibly TRBD1 (6 bases). Per the germline V gene, CDR1 is SQVTM and CDR2 is ANQGSEA. CDR3 length equals 13 residues. Between the trimmed V and J ends, which lost 5 bases and 1 base, there was a span of 9 bases.

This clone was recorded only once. CDR3 residues: CASASTRGQTNSYEQYF. The CDR3 region has the DNA TGTGCCAGCGCGTCGACGCGGGGACAGACAAACTCCTACGAGCAGTACTTC. This sequence joins TRBV28 and TRBJ2-7; possible D gene TRBD1, 7 bases. This CDR3 has 17 residues. V was clipped by 8 bases and J by 0 bases, with 23 bases between them. The germline V gene has CDR1 MDHEN and CDR2 SYDVKM.

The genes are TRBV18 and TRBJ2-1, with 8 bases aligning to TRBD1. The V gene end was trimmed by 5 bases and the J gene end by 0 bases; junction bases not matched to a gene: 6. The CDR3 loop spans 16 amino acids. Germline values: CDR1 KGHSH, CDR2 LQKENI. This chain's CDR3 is CASSTGTGSSYNEQFF. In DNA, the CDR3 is TGTGCCAGCTCAACCGGGACAGGCAGCTCCTACAATGAGCAGTTCTTC.

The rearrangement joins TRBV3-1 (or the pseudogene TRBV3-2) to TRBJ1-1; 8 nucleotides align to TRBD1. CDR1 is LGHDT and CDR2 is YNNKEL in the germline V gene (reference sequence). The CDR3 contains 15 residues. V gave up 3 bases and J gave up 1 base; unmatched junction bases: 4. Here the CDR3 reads CASSHYDRGNTEAFF. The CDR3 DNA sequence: TGTGCCAGCAGCCATTACGACAGGGGGAACACTGAAGCTTTCTTT.

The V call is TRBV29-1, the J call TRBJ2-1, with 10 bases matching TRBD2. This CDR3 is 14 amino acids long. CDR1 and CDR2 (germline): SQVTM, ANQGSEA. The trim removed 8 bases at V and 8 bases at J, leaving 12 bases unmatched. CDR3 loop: CSLRGGSGRDEQFF. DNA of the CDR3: TGCAGCCTCCGAGGGGGGAGCGGGAGGGATGAGCAGTTCTTC.

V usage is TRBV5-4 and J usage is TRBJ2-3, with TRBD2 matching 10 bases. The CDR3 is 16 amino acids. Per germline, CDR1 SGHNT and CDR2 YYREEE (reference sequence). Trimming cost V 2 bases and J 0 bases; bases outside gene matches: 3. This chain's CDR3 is CASSFRAGGSTDTQYF. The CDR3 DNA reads TGTGCCAGCAGCTTCCGAGCGGGGGGGAGCACAGATACGCAGTATTTT.

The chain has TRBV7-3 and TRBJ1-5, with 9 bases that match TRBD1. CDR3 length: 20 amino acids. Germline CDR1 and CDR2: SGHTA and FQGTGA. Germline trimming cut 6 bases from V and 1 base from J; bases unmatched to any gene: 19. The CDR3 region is CASSSSGTGSRTFSNQPQHF. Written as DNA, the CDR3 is TGTGCCAGCAGTTCGTCCGGGACAGGGAGCCGGACGTTCAGCAATCAGCCCCAGCATTTT.

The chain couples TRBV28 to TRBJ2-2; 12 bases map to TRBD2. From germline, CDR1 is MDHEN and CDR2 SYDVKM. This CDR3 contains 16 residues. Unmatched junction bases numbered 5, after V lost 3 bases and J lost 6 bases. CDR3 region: CASSFPSGRASGELFF. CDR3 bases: TGTGCCAGCAGTTTCCCTAGCGGGAGGGCCTCCGGGGAGCTGTTTTTT.

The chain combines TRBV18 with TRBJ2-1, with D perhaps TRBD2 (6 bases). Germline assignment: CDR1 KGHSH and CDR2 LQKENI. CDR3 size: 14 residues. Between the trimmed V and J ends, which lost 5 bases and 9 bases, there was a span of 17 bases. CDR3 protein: CASSSRLVSSEQFF. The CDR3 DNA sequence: TGTGCCAGCTCATCACGACTAGTTAGTAGTGAGCAGTTCTTC.

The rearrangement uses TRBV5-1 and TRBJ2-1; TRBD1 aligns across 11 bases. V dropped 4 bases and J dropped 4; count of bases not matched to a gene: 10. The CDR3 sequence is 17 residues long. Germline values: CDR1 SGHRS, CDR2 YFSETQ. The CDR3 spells CASSPIRDRGEYNEQFF. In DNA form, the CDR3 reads TGCGCCAGCAGCCCCATTAGGGACAGGGGGGAGTACAATGAGCAGTTCTTC.